The clone carrying this T cell receptor (beta chain) has at least ten counts. Its cognate antigen is unknown. The data derive from a study of human T cells and chemical hapten exposure. Study-level results: No change in TCRs above 1 in 1000 frequency was produced by DPC sensitization. PT1 expanded TCR counts and patch test score correlated positively.

Methods used by the authors: Sample-level TCR yields exhibited a median of around 93,000, with a range of roughly 20,000 to 750,000. Each CDR3 protein is one row after TCRdb ran MiXCR on the RACE reads. In this record, the V and J calls reflect TCRdb's handling and not the investigators' own analysis. The repertoire holds 60,000 to 80,000 distinct CDR3 sequences, with around 7% as singletons. The V gene lost 4 bases and the J gene lost 1 base, with 9 bases spanning the gap. The CDR3 sequence is 14 residues long. Time point defined: pre-sensitization, week 0. Specified treatment: therapeutic diphenylcyclopropenone sensitization with weekly scalp DPC. Blood, whole and unfractionated, served as the source for total RNA extraction.

The material sequenced was whole blood, taken in connection with sensitization to the hapten diphenylcyclopropenone (DPC). The receptor comes from a woman younger than 45 with alopecia areata. Some clones in this sample may be carry-over from other donors' samples. The chain combines TRBV12-3 or TRBV12-4 with TRBJ2-3; D uncertain. CDR3 DNA sequence: TGTGCCAGCAGTTGGACCTTGCGCACAGATACGCAGTATTTT. Encoded protein: CASSWTLRTDTQYF.